What follows are 25 T cell receptor beta chains derived from one specimen sequenced in a study of cytomegalovirus exposure and HLA in healthy donors. The primer mix had 60 Vbeta and 13 Jbeta primers. TCRdb's copy holds only in-frame clones and misses some; the assay was immunoSEQ multiplex PCR. This repertoire shows about 160,000 clones, just under 65% found once; its top ten account for under 7.5%. Sequenced: PBMCs. These receptors all come from a woman aged 60-75 years in good health and CMV-seropositive.

This clone came up a few times. The V call is TRBV28, the J call TRBJ1-2; no firm D call. Germline CDR1 is MDHEN and CDR2 is SYDVKM. Trimming stripped 4 bases from V and 7 bases from J, with 7 bases between. The CDR3 runs to 11 residues. CDR3 sequence: CASSSTSGYTF. DNA for the CDR3: TGTGCCAGCAGTTCAACCAGTGGCTACACCTTC.

The V call is TRBV6-5, the J call TRBJ1-4; D is possibly TRBD1 (5 bases). CDR3 length equals 15 residues. Germline CDR1 and CDR2: MNHEY and SVGAGI. Trimming took off 0 bases at V and 8 bases at J, with 13 bases between the two ends. The CDR3 spells CASSYSSGGVEKLFF. CDR3 nucleotides: TGTGCCAGCAGTTACTCGTCCGGGGGGGTCGAAAAACTGTTTTTT.

The chain combines TRBV29-1 with TRBJ2-5; TRBD1 matches 8 bases. Germline trimming cut 4 bases from V and 5 bases from J; bases unmatched to any gene: 3. The CDR3 is made up of 12 amino acids. Germline lookup yields CDR1 SQVTM and CDR2 ANQGSEA. The CDR3 reads CSVVRGQETQYF. CDR3 DNA sequence: TGCAGCGTTGTCAGGGGGCAGGAGACCCAGTACTTC.

This chain uses TRBV27 with TRBJ2-7; TRBD1 aligns across 7 bases. Trimming cost V 8 bases and J 5 bases; bases outside gene matches: 15. This CDR3 has 15 residues. Germline lookup yields CDR1 MNHEY and CDR2 SMNVEV (reference sequence). The CDR3 DNA reads TGTGCCAGCCGCTTGGGACAGAGCTTCGTTCACGAGCAGTACTTC. It encodes CASRLGQSFVHEQYF.

The genes are TRBV28 and TRBJ2-7; maybe TRBD1 (7 bases). The V gene lost 9 bases and the J gene lost 1 base, with 13 bases spanning the gap. This CDR3 spans 13 amino acids. CDR1 is MDHEN, CDR2 SYDVKM, per germline. The CDR3 loop is CASGGGRSYEQYF. CDR3 coding DNA: TGTGCCAGTGGAGGGGGCAGGTCCTACGAGCAGTACTTC.

The rearrangement uses TRBV9 and TRBJ1-2; 9 nucleotides agree with TRBD1. Looked up from germline, CDR1 is SGDLS and CDR2 is YYNGEE. The CDR3 is 18 residues long. The J segment lost 2 bases and the V segment lost 3 bases, leaving 14 bases of the junction unmatched. The CDR3 loop reads CASSASIVGDRGNYGYTF. In DNA form, the CDR3 reads TGTGCCAGCAGCGCATCAATAGTAGGAGACAGGGGGAACTATGGCTACACCTTC.

The chain carries TRBV5-4 and TRBJ2-1; 10 bases agree with TRBD2. Germline lookup yields CDR1 SGHNT and CDR2 YYREEE (reference sequence). CDR3 size: 14 residues. V shed 4 bases and J 5 bases; nucleotides not matched to a gene: 3. The CDR3 DNA sequence: TGTGCCAGCAGCCCCGGGACTAGCGACAATGAGCAGTTCTTC. This codes for CASSPGTSDNEQFF.

The rearrangement uses TRBV28 and TRBJ2-7; 8 nucleotides line up with TRBD2. This CDR3 is 14 amino acids long. Germline CDR1 reads MDHEN; CDR2 reads SYDVKM. The J segment lost 6 bases and the V segment lost 10 bases, leaving 14 bases of the junction unmatched. The DNA of the CDR3 is TGTGCCACCCTTTATGGGACTAGGGGGACCGAGCAGTACTTC. This codes for CATLYGTRGTEQYF.

The rearrangement joins TRBV7-2 to TRBJ2-2; D perhaps matches TRBD2 (6 bases). V was cut by 4 bases and J by 3 bases, with 18 bases left in between. Germline CDR1 SGHTA, CDR2 FQGNSA. CDR3 size: 17 residues. The CDR3 region has the DNA TGTGCCAGCAGCTCCCCTGGGGGGAGATGGCACACCGGGGAGCTGTTTTTT. This translates into CASSSPGGRWHTGELFF.

V is TRBV5-1 and J is TRBJ1-1; tentative D call: TRBD1 (5 bases). This CDR3 is 15 amino acids long. Germline V gives CDR1 SGHRS, CDR2 YFSETQ. Trimming cost V 4 bases and J 1 base, with 14 bases left between them. In DNA form, the CDR3 reads TGCGCCAGCAGCACGCAGGGAAGTGGGAACACTGAAGCTTTCTTT. Translated, it gives CASSTQGSGNTEAFF.

The V call is TRBV5-1, the J call TRBJ2-5, with 14 bases fitting TRBD2. The better agreement between TRBJ2-7 and the DNA end casts doubt on the J call. Germline loops: CDR1 SGHRS, CDR2 YFSETQ. The CDR3 length is 16 residues. CDR3 bases: TGCGCCAGCAGCCTCGGGACTAGCGGGGGATCCTACGAGCAGTACTTC. Translated, it gives CASSLGTSGGSYEQYF.

V is TRBV11-3 and J is TRBJ2-1, with 7 bases identical to TRBD1. The CDR3 runs 15 residues. Germline CDR1 is SGHNT and CDR2 is YENEEA. Trimming removed 2 bases from V and 2 bases from J; junction bases left unmatched: 3. The chain's CDR3 is CASSLQQGTYNEQFF. The CDR3 nucleotides read TGTGCCAGCAGCTTACAACAGGGGACCTACAATGAGCAGTTCTTC.

This clone was counted only a few times. The V and J genes are TRBV7-9 and TRBJ2-1; 10 nucleotides agree with TRBD1. The CDR3 length is 16 residues. From germline, CDR1 is SEHNR and CDR2 FQNEAQ (reference sequence). V shed 5 bases, J shed 2 bases, and the junction held 6 bases outside the gene matches. DNA of the CDR3: TGTGCCAGCAGCCCTCCGGGGACAGGGGCCTACAATGAGCAGTTCTTC. This codes for CASSPPGTGAYNEQFF.

V gene TRBV4-3 combines with J gene TRBJ2-1; D gene unclear. There are 13 residues in the CDR3. Germline V gene data show CDR1 as LGHNA and CDR2 as YSLEER. The V gene lost 0 bases and the J gene lost 6 bases, with 6 bases spanning the gap. In DNA form, the CDR3 reads TGCGCCAGCAGCCAAGATCCGTCCAATGAGCAGTTCTTC. Translating it yields CASSQDPSNEQFF.

The chain uses TRBV7-9 and TRBJ2-7; 15 nucleotides match TRBD2. CDR1 and CDR2 (germline): SEHNR, FQNEAQ (reference sequence). This CDR3 is 14 amino acids long. The trim removed 5 bases at V and 6 bases at J, leaving 2 bases unmatched. The CDR3 sequence is CASSRGLAGGEQYF. The CDR3, as DNA: TGTGCCAGCAGCCGGGGACTAGCGGGAGGCGAGCAGTACTTC. Based on the CDR3 plus reference TRBV7-9 and TRBJ2-7, the full variable domain is DTGVSQNPRHKITKRGQNVTFRCDPISEHNRLYWYRQTLGQGPEFLTYFQNEAQLEKSRLLSDRFSAERPKGSFSTLEIQRTEQGDSAMYLCASSRGLAGGEQYFGPGTRLTVT.

This clone was counted between two and nine times. The genes are TRBV6-6 and TRBJ1-4; D may be TRBD1 (5 bases). The germline V and J ends were trimmed by 1 base and 4 bases, with 10 bases remaining between them. Germline lookup yields CDR1 MNHNY and CDR2 SVGAGI (reference sequence). This CDR3 comprises 15 residues. Written as DNA, the CDR3 is TGTGCCAGCAGTTACTTGGTCGGGGGTAATGAAAAACTGTTTTTT. It yields the protein CASSYLVGGNEKLFF.

The rearrangement joins TRBV7-9 to TRBJ2-1; 7 positions match TRBD2. The germline V gene encodes CDR1 SEHNR and CDR2 FQNEAQ (reference sequence). V shed 2 bases, J shed 3 bases, and the junction held 7 bases outside the gene matches. The CDR3 totals 16 residues. CDR3 loop: CASSLTAGTNYNEQFF. CDR3 coding DNA: TGTGCCAGCAGCTTAACTGCCGGGACTAACTACAATGAGCAGTTCTTC.

The rearrangement joins TRBV4-3 to TRBJ2-5, with 7 bases matching TRBD1. CDR1 is LGHNA and CDR2 is YSLEER in the germline V gene. This CDR3 region has 13 residues. Trimming took 0 bases from V and 13 from J; bases not matched to a gene: 8. CDR3 DNA: TGCGCCAGCAGCCAAGATGGGCGAGACAGGGTGTACTTC. Amino acids: CASSQDGRDRVYF.

The chain carries TRBV27 and TRBJ1-2, with 8 bases identical to TRBD1. Unmatched junction bases numbered 7, after V lost 6 bases and J lost 1 base. Looked up from germline, CDR1 is MNHEY and CDR2 is SMNVEV (reference sequence). The CDR3 consists of 15 residues. In nucleotides, the CDR3 is TGTGCCAGCAGCTCCGGGACAGGCGATAACTATGGCTACACCTTC. As protein: CASSSGTGDNYGYTF.

The CDR3 is CASRQGGGDEQFF. CDR3 nucleotide sequence: TGTGCCAGTAGACAGGGGGGGGGCGATGAGCAGTTCTTC. The chain has TRBV19 and TRBJ2-1, with TRBD1 as a possible D gene (8 bases). V dropped 6 bases and J dropped 8 bases, with 14 bases sitting between them. The CDR3 consists of 13 residues. Per germline, CDR1 LNHDA and CDR2 SQIVND (reference sequence).

This clone was observed a few times. CDR3 loop: CASSYLAGAGETQYF. CDR3 nucleotides: TGTGCCAGCAGTTACCTTGCGGGAGCGGGGGAGACCCAGTACTTC. The chain uses TRBV6-6 and TRBJ2-5; 7 nucleotides agree with TRBD2. The V gene's germline CDR1 is MNHNY and CDR2 SVGAGI (reference sequence). This CDR3 spans 15 amino acids. J was trimmed by 5 bases and V by 2 bases; bases with no gene match: 8.

The chain carries TRBV30 and TRBJ2-3, with 10 bases that match TRBD1. CDR3 length: 15 residues. CDR1 is GTSNPN and CDR2 is SVGIG in the germline V gene (reference sequence). V trimming: 0 bases; J trimming: 1 base; junction bases outside the gene matches: 1. The CDR3 DNA reads TGTGCCTGGAGTGTTGGACAGGGGGGCACAGATACGCAGTATTTT. It is translated as CAWSVGQGGTDTQYF.

This clone occurred once. The chain couples TRBV29-1 to TRBJ2-1, with no clear D. Trimming removed 5 bases at V and 8 bases at J, with 13 bases between. The CDR3 consists of 12 residues. Per germline, CDR1 SQVTM and CDR2 ANQGSEA. CDR3 nucleotides: TGCAGCGTTACCCTTCAGGTCTATGAGCAGTTCTTC. Protein sequence: CSVTLQVYEQFF.

The table lists this clone with a count of one. The V and J genes are TRBV5-4 and TRBJ2-5; TRBD2 aligns across 11 bases. Germline-derived CDR1 and CDR2 are SGHNT and YYREEE (reference sequence). This CDR3 is 15 amino acids long. With 4 bases clipped from V and 4 bases from J, the junction kept 6 bases outside the gene matches. The CDR3 protein is CASSPSSGRVETQYF. The CDR3 DNA follows: TGTGCCAGCAGCCCAAGTAGCGGGAGGGTAGAGACCCAGTACTTC.

This chain links TRBV6-5 with TRBJ1-5, with a weak D call TRBD1 (5 bases). V was trimmed by 8 bases and J by 2 bases, leaving 16 bases between them. The CDR3 loop spans 15 amino acids. CDR1 is MNHEY and CDR2 is SVGAGI in the germline V gene. The CDR3 DNA is TGTGCCAGCCCCAGGGAGGGTGAGTGCAATCAGCCCCAGCATTTT. The encoded protein is CASPREGECNQPQHF.